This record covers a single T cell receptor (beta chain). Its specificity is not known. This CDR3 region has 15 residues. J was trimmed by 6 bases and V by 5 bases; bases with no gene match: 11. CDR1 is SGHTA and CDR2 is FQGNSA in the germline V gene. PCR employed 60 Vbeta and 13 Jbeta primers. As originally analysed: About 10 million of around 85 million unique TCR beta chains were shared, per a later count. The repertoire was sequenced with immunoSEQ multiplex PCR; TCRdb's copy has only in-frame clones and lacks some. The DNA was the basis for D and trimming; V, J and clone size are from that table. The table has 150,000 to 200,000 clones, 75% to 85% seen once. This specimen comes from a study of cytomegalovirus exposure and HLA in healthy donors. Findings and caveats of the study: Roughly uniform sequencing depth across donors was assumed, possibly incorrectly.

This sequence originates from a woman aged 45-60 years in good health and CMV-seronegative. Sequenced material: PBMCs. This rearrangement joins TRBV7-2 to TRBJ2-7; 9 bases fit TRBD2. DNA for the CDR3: TGTGCCAGCAGCCTCAAGGTAGCGGGAGTCTCCGAGCAGTACTTC. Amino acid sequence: CASSLKVAGVSEQYF.